These 10 T cell receptor beta chains share one sample of origin, sequenced in a study of CD8 T cells in Susac syndrome. Random-hexamer reverse transcription was applied to roughly 0.45 to 1 ug RNA. TCRdb itself ran the immunoSEQ multiplex PCR reads through MiXCR, one entry per CDR3 protein. The sample records around 180,000 distinct CDR3 sequences, 95% being singletons. Sequencing input: CD4+ T cells from PBMCs. Receptors were obtained from a human donor with multiple sclerosis.

The rearrangement joins TRBV6-5 to TRBJ2-7; no firm D call. The germline V gene encodes CDR1 MNHEY and CDR2 SVGAGI. The CDR3 sequence is 13 residues long. V was pared by 0 bases and J by 3 bases, with 6 bases between. The CDR3 region is CASSYSMDYEQYF. The DNA of the CDR3 is TGTGCCAGCAGTTACTCGATGGACTACGAGCAGTACTTC.

This chain connects TRBV7-9 to TRBJ1-1; 11 bases match TRBD1. The CDR3 has 17 amino acids. Germline loops: CDR1 SEHNR, CDR2 FQNEAQ (reference sequence). The trim removed 6 bases at V and 0 bases at J, leaving 9 bases unmatched. CDR3 region: CASSYKGQGVVNTEAFF. The CDR3, as DNA: TGTGCCAGCAGTTACAAGGGACAGGGGGTCGTGAACACTGAAGCTTTCTTT.

The chain combines TRBV29-1 with TRBJ2-3, with D perhaps TRBD2 (7 bases). V shed 4 bases and J shed 2 bases, with 13 bases lying between them. Germline-derived CDR1 and CDR2 are SQVTM and ANQGSEA. The CDR3 is made up of 14 amino acids. Here the CDR3 DNA reads TGCAGCGTTGTGAAGGGGGGGGCCACAGATACGCAGTATTTT. This codes for CSVVKGGATDTQYF.

V is TRBV3-1 and J is TRBJ1-1; D call uncertain. Germline lookup yields CDR1 LGHDT and CDR2 YNNKEL (reference sequence). V was trimmed by 4 bases and J by 4 bases, leaving 10 bases between them. The CDR3 has 13 residues. CDR3 in amino acids: CASSRKLFTEAFF. In DNA form, the CDR3 reads TGTGCCAGCAGCCGTAAGCTTTTCACTGAAGCTTTCTTT.

The rearrangement links TRBV30 to TRBJ2-2; either TRBD1 or TRBD2 may supply D (5 bases each). The germline CDR1 and CDR2 sequences are GTSNPN and SVGIG (reference sequence). V was trimmed by 7 bases and J by 4 bases, leaving 19 bases between them. CDR3 length: 15 residues. CDR3 region: CASRHKGPITGELFF. CDR3 DNA sequence: TGTGCCTCTCGCCACAAGGGACCGATCACCGGGGAGCTGTTTTTT.

The chain combines TRBV7-2 with TRBJ2-4, with TRBD1 matching over 7 bases. V lost 7 bases to trimming and J lost 0 bases; unmatched junction nucleotides: 3. CDR1 is SGHTA, CDR2 FQGNSA, per germline. The CDR3 has 14 amino acids. The CDR3 sequence is CASKKGAAKNIQYF. The CDR3 nucleotides are TGTGCCAGCAAGAAGGGGGCAGCCAAAAACATTCAGTACTTC. Filled out from reference TRBV7-2 and TRBJ2-4, the complete variable domain reads GAGVSQSPSNKVTEKGKDVELRCDPISGHTALYWYRQSLGQGLEFLIYFQGNSAPDKSGLPSDRFSAERTGGSVSTLTIQRTQQEDSAVYLCASKKGAAKNIQYFGAGTRLSVL.

The rearrangement joins TRBV10-3 to TRBJ2-3; D remains unclear. The germline V gene has CDR1 ENHRY and CDR2 SYGVKD. The CDR3 is 14 residues long. Trimming left V 2 bases short and J 6 bases short, with 12 bases between. The CDR3: CAISERVLVDTQYF. The CDR3 nucleotides are TGTGCCATCAGTGAGCGGGTGTTGGTGGATACGCAGTATTTT.

About this clonotype: One junction end disagrees with the germline gene, perhaps due to a read error. This chain links TRBV2 with TRBJ2-6; the D gene could be TRBD1 or TRBD2 (5 bases each). The germline CDR1 and CDR2 sequences are SNHLY and FYNNEI. This CDR3 has 10 amino acids. The CDR3 nucleotides are TGTGCCAGCGGGGGCAACGTCCTGACTTTC. It yields the protein CASGGNVLTF.

V gene TRBV7-3 combines with J gene TRBJ2-7; maybe TRBD1 (6 bases). Trimming took 5 bases from V and 0 from J, leaving 8 bases between them. The CDR3 runs 13 residues. Germline V gene lookup returns CDR1 SGHTA and CDR2 FQGTGA. The CDR3: CASSRDNSYEQYF. The CDR3 coding sequence is TGTGCCAGCAGCCGGGACAACTCCTACGAGCAGTACTTC. Filled out from reference TRBV7-3 and TRBJ2-7, the complete variable domain reads GAGVSQTPSNKVTEKGKYVELRCDPISGHTALYWYRQSLGQGPEFLIYFQGTGAADDSGLPNDRFFAVRPEGSVSTLKIQRTERGDSAVYLCASSRDNSYEQYFGPGTRLTVT.

This clonotype was observed a single time. This chain joins TRBV14 and TRBJ2-1; D not resolved. CDR1 is SGHDN, CDR2 FVKESK, per germline. V lost 2 bases and J 5 bases, leaving 4 bases between the germline ends. There are 12 residues in the CDR3. This CDR3 reads CASSQINNEQFF. The CDR3 DNA sequence: TGTGCCAGCAGCCAAATTAACAATGAGCAGTTCTTC.